The clone carrying this T cell receptor (beta chain) has only one observation. The antigen is undetermined. The data were obtained in a study of cytomegalovirus exposure and HLA in healthy donors. Findings of the study overall: In vitro, a few CMV-associated chains proved specific for CMV antigens. Among the sequence variants, a highly shared cluster was likely an artifact of sequencing.

The PCR made use of 60 Vbeta and 13 Jbeta primers. Assay: immunoSEQ multiplex PCR; the TCRdb copy retains only in-frame clones and omits some. The table has 130,000 to 150,000 clones, 70% to 80% seen once. Input material: PBMCs. This sequence was found in a woman between 18 and 29 years old in good health and CMV-seropositive.

In DNA, the CDR3 is TGTGCCAGCAGCGGCTATGGCTACACCTTC. It is translated as CASSGYGYTF. This chain uses TRBV28 with TRBJ1-2, with no clear D. Germline CDR1 and CDR2: MDHEN and SYDVKM. Between the trimmed V and J ends, which lost 6 bases and 4 bases, there was a span of 3 bases. CDR3 length equals 10 residues.